These T cell receptor beta chains were read from a single sample in a study of cytotoxic CD8 clonotypes in ibrutinib-treated CLL. Sequenced by immunoSEQ multiplex PCR; TCRdb stores in-frame clones only, minus some. The data hold tens of thousands of clones, with around three fifths observed a single time. Sequences were derived from PBMCs, sampled before ibrutinib treatment. The receptors were sampled from a human donor with chronic lymphocytic leukemia. The CDR3 runs from the conserved cysteine through the conserved F or W. Each record gives: V gene, clone size, D gene, J gene, CDR3 DNA, CDR3 protein. D genes are given only for firm matches. Clone size is stated in some rows and not others, as once, few, many or a class when expanded.

V: TRBV11-2; size: .; D: .; J: TRBJ1-2; DNA: TGTGCCAGCAGCTTCGGCGGAAACTATGGCTACACCTTC; CDR3: CASSFGGNYGYTF
V: TRBV19; size: .; D: .; J: TRBJ2-7; DNA: TGTGCCAGTAGTATTGCTACGGGAGAGCAGTACTTC; CDR3: CASSIATGEQYF
V: TRBV5-1; size: .; D: .; J: TRBJ2-7; DNA: TGCGCCAGCAGCTTGATACGGGACTACGAGCAGTACTTC; CDR3: CASSLIRDYEQYF
V: TRBV5-1; size: .; D: TRBD2; J: TRBJ2-1; DNA: TGCGCCAGCAGCTTGGCCCCGGGACTAGCGGGGGGGAATGAGCAGTTCTTC; CDR3: CASSLAPGLAGGNEQFF
V: TRBV15; size: .; D: TRBD2; J: TRBJ2-5; DNA: TGTGCCACCAGCAGGGGACTAGCGGGAGGTCGGGAGACCCAGTACTTC; CDR3: CATSRGLAGGRETQYF
V: TRBV4-1; size: .; D: TRBD1; J: TRBJ1-2; DNA: TGCGCCAGCAGCCAAGTTTGGGACAGGGTCTATGGCTACACCTTC; CDR3: CASSQVWDRVYGYTF
V: TRBV19; size: .; D: .; J: TRBJ1-6; DNA: TGTGCCAGTAGTGGAGGATTCTCCTATAATTCACCCCTCCACTTT; CDR3: CASSGGFSYNSPLHF
V: TRBV11-2; size: .; D: .; J: TRBJ2-7; DNA: TGTGCCAGCAGCATCGGATGGCCTAACATAACCACGGGGGAGCAGTACTTC; CDR3: CASSIGWPNITTGEQYF
V: TRBV10-1; size: .; D: .; J: TRBJ2-7; DNA: TGCGCCAGCAGTGAGGGGCTAGGGGGCTACGAGCAGTACTTC; CDR3: CASSEGLGGYEQYF
V: TRBV11-2; size: .; D: TRBD1; J: TRBJ2-1; DNA: TGTGCCAGCAGCCGGGACAGGGTCTTCTCGTGGTGGTATGAGCAGTTCTTC; CDR3: CASSRDRVFSWWYEQFF
V: TRBV27; size: .; D: .; J: TRBJ1-2; DNA: TGTGCCAGCAGTTCACAACAGGGTCCCGTCTATGGCTACACCTTC; CDR3: CASSSQQGPVYGYTF
V: TRBV6-5; size: .; D: .; J: TRBJ1-2; DNA: TGTGCCAGCAGTTACGGACCTACAGGGTTCGGCTATGGCTACACCTTC; CDR3: CASSYGPTGFGYGYTF
V: TRBV11-2; size: few; D: .; J: TRBJ2-7; DNA: TGTGCCAGCAGCGCAGGGATCCCCGAGCAGTACTTC; CDR3: CASSAGIPEQYF
V: TRBV7-2; size: .; D: .; J: TRBJ1-2; DNA: TGTGCCAGCAGCTTAGCGAGGGGGGTGGGCTATGGCTACACCTTC; CDR3: CASSLARGVGYGYTF
V: TRBV7-8; size: .; D: TRBD2; J: TRBJ2-3; DNA: TGTGCCAGCAGCCAAGCTAGCGGGAGAAGCACAGATACGCAGTATTTT; CDR3: CASSQASGRSTDTQYF
V: TRBV7-3; size: few; D: TRBD2; J: TRBJ2-3; DNA: TGTGCCAGCAGCTCACTAGCGACTGATACGCAGTATTTT; CDR3: CASSSLATDTQYF
V: TRBV11-3; size: few; D: .; J: TRBJ2-3; DNA: TGTGCCAGCAGCCCTCGACTCGGCACAGATACGCAGTATTTT; CDR3: CASSPRLGTDTQYF
V: TRBV4-1; size: .; D: TRBD1; J: TRBJ1-4; DNA: TGCGCCAGCAAAAGGACAGGGACGGGGGAAAAACTGTTTTTT; CDR3: CASKRTGTGEKLFF
V: TRBV6-5; size: medium-sized; D: TRBD1; J: TRBJ1-1; DNA: TGTGCCAGCCGGCGGACAGGGGGGAGACCTGAAGCTTTCTTT; CDR3: CASRRTGGRPEAFF
V: TRBV7-6; size: .; D: TRBD1; J: TRBJ2-7; DNA: TGTGCCAGCAGCCCTGACAGGGGGGATTACGAGCAGTACTTC; CDR3: CASSPDRGDYEQYF
V: TRBV5-1; size: .; D: TRBD2; J: TRBJ2-2; DNA: TGCGCCAGCATGGGACTAGCGAGCCCCGCGAACACCGGGGAGCTGTTTTTT; CDR3: CASMGLASPANTGELFF
V: TRBV27; size: once; D: TRBD2; J: TRBJ2-7; DNA: TGTGCCAGCAGTTTTGCTAGCGGGAGATCCTACGAGCAGTACTTC; CDR3: CASSFASGRSYEQYF
V: TRBV7-9; size: few; D: .; J: TRBJ2-5; DNA: TGTGCCAGCAGCGGGTCCGAAGAGACCCAGTACTTC; CDR3: CASSGSEETQYF
V: TRBV10-3; size: .; D: .; J: TRBJ2-5; DNA: TGTGCCAACAGTGGGGGGATAGAAGAGACCCAGTACTTC; CDR3: CANSGGIEETQYF
V: TRBV7-9; size: .; D: .; J: TRBJ2-1; DNA: TGTGCCAGCAGCTCCCCTCTGAGCGGTTCCTACAATGAGCAGTTCTTC; CDR3: CASSSPLSGSYNEQFF
V: TRBV10-3; size: few; D: .; J: TRBJ1-2; DNA: TGTGCCATCAGGGGGCTGACTTCGGGCTACACCTTC; CDR3: CAIRGLTSGYTF
V: TRBV4-2; size: .; D: TRBD1; J: TRBJ2-1; DNA: TGTGCCAGCAGCTCATTACCAACCGGGACAGGTTCGGATGAGCAGTTCTTC; CDR3: CASSSLPTGTGSDEQFF
V: TRBV2; size: few; D: .; J: TRBJ1-5; DNA: TGTGCCAGCCATAAAGGACGTGCTCAGCCCCAGCATTTT; CDR3: CASHKGRAQPQHF
V: TRBV28; size: .; D: .; J: TRBJ2-7; DNA: TGTGCCAGCAGTATACACTCGGGATTCTACGAGCAGTACTTC; CDR3: CASSIHSGFYEQYF
V: TRBV9; size: .; D: .; J: TRBJ1-2; DNA: TGTGCCAGCAGCCCCTCATCGGGGACGCAATCTCGTGGCTACACCTTC; CDR3: CASSPSSGTQSRGYTF
V: TRBV2; size: few; D: .; J: TRBJ2-3; DNA: TGTGCCAGCAGTGTGGCAGATACGCAGTATTTT; CDR3: CASSVADTQYF
V: TRBV6-5; size: .; D: TRBD1; J: TRBJ2-5; DNA: TGTGCCAGCAGGACAGGGGGCAAAGAGACCCAGTACTTC; CDR3: CASRTGGKETQYF
V: TRBV7-7; size: few; D: .; J: TRBJ1-5; DNA: TGTGCCAGCAGCTTAGTCCCAGCCGACGCAACCCTCAATCAGCCCCAGCATTTT; CDR3: CASSLVPADATLNQPQHF
V: TRBV14; size: few; D: TRBD2; J: TRBJ2-1; DNA: TGTGCCAGCAGCCAAGACGCGGGGGGCTATGAGCAGTTCTTC; CDR3: CASSQDAGGYEQFF
V: TRBV5-1; size: .; D: .; J: TRBJ1-1; DNA: TGCGCCAGCAGCTTGAGGACACGGTCGGTGGACAGTGAAGCTTTCTTT; CDR3: CASSLRTRSVDSEAFF
V: TRBV7-3; size: .; D: .; J: TRBJ1-6; DNA: TGTGCCAGCAGCTTTTCCCCCCTCAAAGGGAAGCGGAATTCACCCCTCCACTTT; CDR3: CASSFSPLKGKRNSPLHF
V: TRBV25-1; size: .; D: .; J: TRBJ2-3; DNA: TGTGCCAGCGCCCGTAGGACACAACTAGATACGCAGTATTTT; CDR3: CASARRTQLDTQYF
V: TRBV4-1; size: .; D: .; J: TRBJ1-5; DNA: TGCGCCAGCAGCCAAGACAGCTATGGCAATCAGCCCCAGCATTTT; CDR3: CASSQDSYGNQPQHF
V: TRBV10-3; size: few; D: TRBD1; J: TRBJ1-3; DNA: TGTGCCATCAGTGACTCAGGGGGGAGCTCTGGAAACACCATATATTTT; CDR3: CAISDSGGSSGNTIYF
V: TRBV29-1; size: .; D: .; J: TRBJ2-5; DNA: TGCAGCGTCGGGGCTACTCCCTCCCAAGAGACCCAGTACTTC; CDR3: CSVGATPSQETQYF
V: TRBV5-1; size: .; D: TRBD2; J: TRBJ2-7; DNA: TGCGCCAGCAGCTTGTGGACTAGCGGGACCTCCTACGAGCAGTACTTC; CDR3: CASSLWTSGTSYEQYF
V: TRBV6-1; size: .; D: TRBD1; J: TRBJ1-1; DNA: TGTGCCAGCTGTCCGGGACAGATGAACACTGAAGCTTTCTTT; CDR3: CASCPGQMNTEAFF
V: TRBV10-3; size: .; D: .; J: TRBJ2-1; DNA: TGTGCCATCAGTGAGGGTCGGAGCGGGCATGAGCAGTTCTTC; CDR3: CAISEGRSGHEQFF
V: TRBV7-8; size: few; D: TRBD1; J: TRBJ2-1; DNA: TGTGCCAGCAGCTTAGGACCTACAGGGGGCGGTAGGCAGTTCTTC; CDR3: CASSLGPTGGGRQFF
V: TRBV10-3; size: .; D: TRBD1; J: TRBJ2-1; DNA: TGTGCCATCAGTCGGACAGGCCCCACCACCCATGAGCAGTTCTTC; CDR3: CAISRTGPTTHEQFF
V: TRBV6-6; size: once; D: .; J: TRBJ2-7; DNA: TGTGCCAGCCGCCCCCGCGCGGGGACCGACTACGAGCAGTACTTC; CDR3: CASRPRAGTDYEQYF
V: TRBV6-1; size: .; D: .; J: TRBJ2-5; DNA: TGTGCCAGCATAAGAAACAGGGAACAGACCCAGTACTTC; CDR3: CASIRNREQTQYF
V: TRBV10-3; size: .; D: TRBD1; J: TRBJ1-1; DNA: TGTGCCATCAGTGACTTCGGCCAGGGGGTCACTGAAGCTTTCTTT; CDR3: CAISDFGQGVTEAFF
V: TRBV7-2; size: once; D: .; J: TRBJ2-7; DNA: TGTGCCAGCAGCTTAGTGTGGGGGACAAATTACGAGCAGTACTTC; CDR3: CASSLVWGTNYEQYF
V: TRBV6-6; size: .; D: .; J: TRBJ2-7; DNA: TGTGCCAGCAGTCAGCCTTCGGTCTACGAGCAGTACTTC; CDR3: CASSQPSVYEQYF
V: TRBV18; size: few; D: .; J: TRBJ1-3; DNA: TGTGCCAGCTCACCACCGGTAGACCGAAACACCATATATTTT; CDR3: CASSPPVDRNTIYF
V: TRBV9; size: .; D: .; J: TRBJ2-7; DNA: TGTGCCAGCAGCGTAGACCCTTTCCCGGGAACAACCTACGAGCAGTACTTC; CDR3: CASSVDPFPGTTYEQYF
V: TRBV7-9; size: .; D: .; J: TRBJ2-3; DNA: TGTGCCAGCAGCCGAGGGGGCGGGAGATCAGATACGCAGTATTTT; CDR3: CASSRGGGRSDTQYF
V: TRBV7-6; size: few; D: .; J: TRBJ1-1; DNA: TGTGCCAGCAGCTTAAAGGCACAGGGGAACACTGAAGCTTTCTTT; CDR3: CASSLKAQGNTEAFF
V: TRBV29-1; size: .; D: TRBD2; J: TRBJ2-5; DNA: TGCAGCGTGTGGGGGCTAGCGGGAGAAGAGACCCAGTACTTC; CDR3: CSVWGLAGEETQYF
V: TRBV9; size: .; D: .; J: TRBJ2-2; DNA: TGTGCCAGCAGCGTAGATCTAACCGGGGAGCTGTTTTTT; CDR3: CASSVDLTGELFF
V: TRBV9; size: .; D: .; J: TRBJ1-1; DNA: TGTGCCAGCAGCCTCCCCCCGAGGGGCGCTGAAGCTTTCTTT; CDR3: CASSLPPRGAEAFF
V: TRBV11-2; size: .; D: TRBD1; J: TRBJ1-4; DNA: TGTGCCAGCAGCTTAGGGACAGGCATCCACTTGTATGAAAAACTGTTTTTT; CDR3: CASSLGTGIHLYEKLFF
V: TRBV19; size: .; D: TRBD1; J: TRBJ2-7; DNA: TGTGCCAGTAGTACGACAGGGACCTACGAGCAGTACTTC; CDR3: CASSTTGTYEQYF